The 24 T cell receptor beta chains below come from one sample, sequenced in a study of blood T cell repertoires in COVID-19. The protocol was immunoSEQ multiplex PCR, while the TCRdb copy is restricted to in-frame clones and leaves out a portion. The sample lists hundreds of thousands of clones; around 81% were seen once. Sequencing input: peripheral blood. Source of these receptors: a woman of 80 years or more with COVID-19, enrolled during active disease.

This chain joins TRBV18 and TRBJ2-7, with D maybe TRBD1 (5 bases). Trimming shortened V by 2 bases and J by 0 bases, and 14 bases separated the two germline ends. This CDR3 comprises 16 residues. Germline values: CDR1 KGHSH, CDR2 LQKENI. The CDR3 loop is CASSPNGQGNSYEQYF. The CDR3 region has the DNA TGTGCCAGCTCACCAAACGGACAAGGCAACTCCTACGAGCAGTACTTC.

The chain links TRBV5-1 to TRBJ2-3; the match to TRBD1 covers 7 bases. Unmatched junction bases numbered 8, after V lost 4 bases and J lost 0 bases. The CDR3 spans 16 residues. Germline V gene sequence: CDR1 SGHRS, CDR2 YFSETQ. The CDR3 sequence: CASSTGQSLSTDTQYF. CDR3 DNA: TGCGCCAGCAGCACGGGACAGAGCCTAAGCACAGATACGCAGTATTTT.

This clone was counted between two and nine times. The V gene is TRBV5-4, the J gene TRBJ1-2; D may be TRBD1 (5 bases). V was trimmed by 0 bases and J by 4 bases, leaving 10 bases between them. This CDR3 comprises 14 residues. CDR1 and CDR2 (germline): SGHNT, YYREEE (reference sequence). This CDR3 is CASSLGRTGYGYTF. Here the CDR3 DNA reads TGTGCCAGCAGCTTGGGGCGAACAGGCTATGGCTACACCTTC.

V and J are TRBV7-9 and TRBJ1-1, with D possibly TRBD1 on 5 matching bases. This CDR3 contains 13 residues. V gave up 5 bases and J gave up 5 bases, with 12 bases separating them. CDR1 SEHNR and CDR2 FQNEAQ come from the germline V gene (reference sequence). In DNA form, the CDR3 reads TGTGCCAGCAGCCCTCCAGGGCCTACTGAAGCTTTCTTT. Translated, it gives CASSPPGPTEAFF.

The chain has TRBV28 and TRBJ2-3, with D unclear. The CDR3 is 11 residues long. V gave up 6 bases and J gave up 4 bases, with 5 bases separating them. Germline loops: CDR1 MDHEN, CDR2 SYDVKM. The DNA of the CDR3 is TGTGCCAGCAGCCCCGCAGATACGCAGTATTTT. It encodes CASSPADTQYF. Full variable domain (remainder filled in from reference TRBV28 and TRBJ2-3): DVKVTQSSRYLVKRTGEKVFLECVQDMDHENMFWYRQDPGLGLRLIYFSYDVKMKEKGDIPEGYSVSREKKERFSLILESASTNQTSMYLCASSPADTQYFGPGTRLTVL.

This chain uses TRBV6-6 with TRBJ1-6; D is undetermined. Germline V gene data show CDR1 as MNHNY and CDR2 as SVGAGI (reference sequence). The CDR3 runs 15 residues. V was trimmed by 2 bases and J by 13 bases, leaving 18 bases between them. The CDR3 region is CASSYPPPSEKPLHF. The CDR3 DNA follows: TGTGCCAGCAGTTACCCTCCTCCCTCCGAGAAGCCCCTCCACTTT.

The V and J genes are TRBV5-4 and TRBJ1-1; 7 nucleotides align to TRBD1. V shed 2 bases, J shed 6 bases, and the junction held 7 bases outside the gene matches. The CDR3 is 14 amino acids. Germline CDR1 and CDR2: SGHNT and YYREEE (reference sequence). The CDR3, as DNA: TGTGCCAGCAGCTTTGACAGGGTAGGCTCTGAAGCTTTCTTT. Protein: CASSFDRVGSEAFF.

The V and J genes are TRBV6-5 and TRBJ1-5; 7 nucleotides align to TRBD1. The CDR3 extends over 13 amino acids. Germline trimming cut 7 bases from V and 1 base from J; bases unmatched to any gene: 1. The germline V gene has CDR1 MNHEY and CDR2 SVGAGI. The DNA of the CDR3 is TGTGCCAGCAAACAGGGGAGCAATCAGCCCCAGCATTTT. Protein sequence: CASKQGSNQPQHF.

V and J are TRBV2 and TRBJ1-1, with D perhaps TRBD1 (5 bases). CDR3 size: 14 residues. The germline V and J ends were trimmed by 1 base and 8 bases, with 14 bases remaining between them. CDR1 is SNHLY, CDR2 FYNNEI, per germline. The CDR3: CASSEDGRGYEAFF. The CDR3 region has the DNA TGTGCCAGCAGTGAAGATGGGAGGGGCTACGAAGCTTTCTTT.

The gene calls are TRBV12-3 or TRBV12-4 and TRBJ2-4, with no clear D. The length of the CDR3 is 13 residues. The V end lost 5 bases, the J end lost 0 bases, and 5 bases lay between the germline ends. The CDR3 region has the DNA TGTGCCAGCAGTCGAGAAGCCAAAAACATTCAGTACTTC. Encoded protein: CASSREAKNIQYF.

The chain employs TRBV7-9 and TRBJ2-3, with 7 bases aligning to TRBD2. The length of the CDR3 is 16 residues. Germline CDR1 and CDR2: SEHNR and FQNEAQ (reference sequence). Germline trimming cut 6 bases from V and 1 base from J; bases unmatched to any gene: 10. In DNA form, the CDR3 reads TGTGCCAGCAGTTCCGGAGTAGCGGGTGGCACAGATACGCAGTATTTT. Its protein product is CASSSGVAGGTDTQYF.

This chain connects TRBV18 to TRBJ1-2; 9 nucleotides agree with TRBD1. V gave up 4 bases and J gave up 5 bases; unmatched junction bases: 11. The CDR3 extends over 16 amino acids. CDR1 and CDR2 (germline): KGHSH, LQKENI. CDR3 coding DNA: TGTGCCAGCTCACAGGGACAGGGTATTTTCCAGTATGGCTACACCTTC. This sequence encodes CASSQGQGIFQYGYTF.

This clone has more than one count but fewer than ten. J is TRBJ1-2 and V is TRBV29-1, with D possibly being TRBD1 (6 bases). Germline V gene lookup returns CDR1 SQVTM and CDR2 ANQGSEA. V lost 4 bases and J lost 3, with 9 bases in between. This CDR3 contains 12 residues. The CDR3 DNA reads TGCAGCGTTGTAGGGGGAGACTATGGCTACACCTTC. Protein product: CSVVGGDYGYTF.

The chain employs TRBV11-2 and TRBJ1-2, with D possibly TRBD1 on 5 matching bases. V was trimmed by 5 bases and J by 2 bases, leaving 27 bases between them. From germline, CDR1 is SGHAT and CDR2 FQNNGV. The CDR3 runs 19 residues. CDR3 region: CASSLRGAGQEQLNYGYTF. The CDR3 DNA sequence: TGTGCCAGCAGCCTTAGGGGAGCGGGGCAGGAGCAATTGAACTATGGCTACACCTTC.

The chain recombines TRBV7-2 with TRBJ2-3; 7 nucleotides align to TRBD2. The germline V gene has CDR1 SGHTA and CDR2 FQGNSA. Germline trimming cut 3 bases from V and 4 bases from J; bases unmatched to any gene: 13. This CDR3 is built from 17 residues. The CDR3 nucleotides read TGTGCCAGCAGCTTGGATCCTAGCGGTGGTGGTTCAGATACGCAGTATTTT. Translating gives CASSLDPSGGGSDTQYF.

The gene calls are TRBV3-1 (or the pseudogene TRBV3-2) and TRBJ1-5; 9 bases line up with TRBD1. The length of the CDR3 is 15 residues. V gave up 8 bases and J gave up 6 bases; unmatched junction bases: 11. Germline lookup yields CDR1 LGHDT and CDR2 YNNKEL (reference sequence). CDR3: CASGPWDREGQPQHF. CDR3 coding DNA: TGTGCCAGCGGCCCCTGGGACAGGGAGGGTCAGCCCCAGCATTTT.

This sequence joins TRBV6-2 or TRBV6-3 and TRBJ1-5, with D possibly TRBD1 on 6 matching bases. The length of the CDR3 is 16 residues. From germline, CDR1 is MNHEY and CDR2 SVGEGT. The ends were cut back, 5 bases at V and 0 bases at J, with 14 bases in the middle. The CDR3 nucleotides read TGTGCCAGCAGTGACCCCAGGGGCAATAGCAATCAGCCCCAGCATTTT. Protein product: CASSDPRGNSNQPQHF.

This clone was observed a few times. This chain joins TRBV6-5 and TRBJ2-7; TRBD1 might be the D (5 bases). Germline values: CDR1 MNHEY, CDR2 SVGAGI. This CDR3 is 14 amino acids long. Trimming pared 3 bases from V and 0 bases from J, leaving 9 bases between. The DNA for the CDR3 is TGTGCCAGCAGTTATAGGGGATACTCCTACGAGCAGTACTTC. This sequence encodes CASSYRGYSYEQYF.

This clone was observed a single time. This chain joins TRBV19 and TRBJ1-5, with 8 positions matching TRBD1. CDR1 and CDR2 (germline): LNHDA, SQIVND (reference sequence). There are 13 residues in the CDR3. V lost 4 bases, J lost 6 bases, and 2 bases stayed unmatched. The CDR3 bases are TGTGCCAGTAGTACCAGGGGGCTTCAGCCCCAGCATTTT. Translating gives CASSTRGLQPQHF. Combining the CDR3 with reference TRBV19 and TRBJ1-5 gives the whole variable domain DGGITQSPKYLFRKEGQNVTLSCEQNLNHDAMYWYRQDPGQGLRLIYYSQIVNDFQKGDIAEGYSVSREKKESFPLTVTSAQKNPTAFYLCASSTRGLQPQHFGDGTRLSIL.

This clone occurred once. CDR3 residues: CASRTVANRAFF. Written as DNA, the CDR3 is TGTGCCAGCAGGACCGTCGCAAACAGGGCTTTCTTT. The chain combines TRBV12-1 with TRBJ1-1; the table's D call, TRBD1, was not checked against the DNA. TRBV12-1 is shown as a pseudogene. The CDR3 length is 12 residues.

The gene calls are TRBV6-6 and TRBJ1-2; 7 bases are shared with TRBD1. This CDR3 spans 13 amino acids. V gave up 2 bases and J gave up 4 bases; unmatched junction bases: 1. Germline V gene sequence: CDR1 MNHNY, CDR2 SVGAGI (reference sequence). The CDR3 is CASSYRDSYGYTF. CDR3 DNA: TGTGCCAGCAGTTACAGGGACAGCTATGGCTACACCTTC.

V gene TRBV12-5 combines with J gene TRBJ1-5, with 7 bases aligning to TRBD1. The length of the CDR3 is 14 residues. In germline, CDR1 is LGHNT, CDR2 FRNRAP. V shed 8 bases, J shed 3 bases, and the junction held 7 bases outside the gene matches. CDR3 coding DNA: TGTGCTAGTTGCTCGGGACAGCTCAATCAGCCCCAGCATTTT. Translation gives CASCSGQLNQPQHF.

The V gene is TRBV9, the J gene TRBJ2-2, with unresolved D. This CDR3 is 16 amino acids long. V dropped 0 bases and J dropped 5 bases, with 14 bases sitting between them. The germline V gene encodes CDR1 SGDLS and CDR2 YYNGEE. Here the CDR3 reads CASSVVAGTGTGELFF. The CDR3 DNA is TGTGCCAGCAGCGTAGTCGCAGGCACTGGGACCGGGGAGCTGTTTTTT.

This clone was seen only once. The rearrangement links TRBV18 to TRBJ2-1; D is unresolved. The CDR3 has 13 residues. Trimming removed 2 bases at V and 10 bases at J, with 12 bases between. Germline V gene sequence: CDR1 KGHSH, CDR2 LQKENI. CDR3 sequence: CASSPEYGSEQFF. In DNA form, the CDR3 reads TGTGCCAGCTCACCAGAATACGGTTCGGAGCAGTTCTTC.